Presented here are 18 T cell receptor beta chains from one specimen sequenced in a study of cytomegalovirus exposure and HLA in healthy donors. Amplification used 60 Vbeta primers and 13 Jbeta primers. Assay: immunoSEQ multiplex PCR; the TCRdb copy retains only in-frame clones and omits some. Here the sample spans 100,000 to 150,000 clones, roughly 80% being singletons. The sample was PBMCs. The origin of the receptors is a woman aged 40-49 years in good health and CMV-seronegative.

CDR3 nucleotide sequence: TGTGCCAGCAGCGTAACAGGGGCGGGGGGAAACACCATATATTTT. It codes for CASSVTGAGGNTIYF. The V and J genes are TRBV9 and TRBJ1-3; 7 bases are shared with TRBD1. The CDR3 has 15 residues. With V trimmed by 1 base and J by 4 bases, 5 bases remained unmatched. CDR1 and CDR2 (germline): SGDLS, YYNGEE.

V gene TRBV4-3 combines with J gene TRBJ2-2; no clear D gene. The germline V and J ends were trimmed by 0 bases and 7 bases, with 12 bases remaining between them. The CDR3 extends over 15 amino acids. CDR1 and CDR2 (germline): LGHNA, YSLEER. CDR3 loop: CASSQDPRTGGELFF. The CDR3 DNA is TGCGCCAGCAGCCAAGATCCCCGTACGGGCGGGGAGCTGTTTTTT.

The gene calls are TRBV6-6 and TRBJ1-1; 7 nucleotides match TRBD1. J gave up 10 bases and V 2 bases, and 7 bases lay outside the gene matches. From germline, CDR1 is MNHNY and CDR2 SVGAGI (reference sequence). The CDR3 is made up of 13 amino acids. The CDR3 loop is CASSYETRQGAFF. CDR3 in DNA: TGTGCCAGCAGTTACGAGACCCGACAGGGAGCTTTCTTT.

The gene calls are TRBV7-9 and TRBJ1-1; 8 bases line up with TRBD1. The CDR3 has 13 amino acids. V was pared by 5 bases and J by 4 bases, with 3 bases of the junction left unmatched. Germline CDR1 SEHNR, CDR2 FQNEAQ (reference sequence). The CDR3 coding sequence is TGTGCCAGCAGCCGGACAGGGTTCACTGAAGCTTTCTTT. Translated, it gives CASSRTGFTEAFF.

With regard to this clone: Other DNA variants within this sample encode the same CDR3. Here the CDR3 reads CASSLGQGNTEAFF. In DNA, the CDR3 is TGTGCCAGCAGCTTGGGACAGGGAAACACTGAAGCTTTCTTT. The V call is TRBV7-2, the J call TRBJ1-1; the match to TRBD1 covers 9 bases. Germline trimming cut 3 bases from V and 2 bases from J; bases unmatched to any gene: 1. CDR3 size: 14 residues. CDR1 and CDR2 from the germline V gene are SGHTA and FQGNSA.

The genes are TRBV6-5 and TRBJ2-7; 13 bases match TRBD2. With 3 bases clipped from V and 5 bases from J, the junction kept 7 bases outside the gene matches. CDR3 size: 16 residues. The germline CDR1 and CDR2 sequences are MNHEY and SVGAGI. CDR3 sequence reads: CASSYPTSGGANEQYF. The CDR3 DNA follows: TGTGCCAGCAGTTATCCCACTAGCGGGGGGGCCAACGAGCAGTACTTC.

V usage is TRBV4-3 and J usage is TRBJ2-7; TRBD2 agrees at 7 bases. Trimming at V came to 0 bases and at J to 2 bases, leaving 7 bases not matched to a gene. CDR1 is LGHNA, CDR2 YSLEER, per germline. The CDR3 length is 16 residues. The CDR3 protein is CASSQEVEGLAYEQYF. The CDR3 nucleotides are TGCGCCAGCAGCCAAGAAGTAGAAGGACTAGCCTACGAGCAGTACTTC.

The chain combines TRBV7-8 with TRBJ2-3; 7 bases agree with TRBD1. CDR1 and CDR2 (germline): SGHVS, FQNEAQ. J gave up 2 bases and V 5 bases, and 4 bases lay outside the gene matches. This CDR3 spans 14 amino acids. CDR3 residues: CASSPGQATDTQYF. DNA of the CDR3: TGTGCCAGCAGCCCTGGACAGGCCACAGATACGCAGTATTTT.

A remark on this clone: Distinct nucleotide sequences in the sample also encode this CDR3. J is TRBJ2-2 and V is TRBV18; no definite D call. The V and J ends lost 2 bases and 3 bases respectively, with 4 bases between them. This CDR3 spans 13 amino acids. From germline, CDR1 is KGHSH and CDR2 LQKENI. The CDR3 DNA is TGTGCCAGCTCACCAGCGGACACCGGGGAGCTGTTTTTT. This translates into CASSPADTGELFF.

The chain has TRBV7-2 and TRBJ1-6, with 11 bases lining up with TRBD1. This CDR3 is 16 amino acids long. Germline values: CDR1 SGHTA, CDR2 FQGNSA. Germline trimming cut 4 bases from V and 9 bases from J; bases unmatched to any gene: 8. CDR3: CASSSRTGGSGSPLHF. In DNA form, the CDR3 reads TGTGCCAGCAGCTCCAGGACAGGGGGCTCGGGTTCACCCCTCCACTTT. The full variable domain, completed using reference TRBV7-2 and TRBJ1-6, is GAGVSQSPSNKVTEKGKDVELRCDPISGHTALYWYRQSLGQGLEFLIYFQGNSAPDKSGLPSDRFSAERTGGSVSTLTIQRTQQEDSAVYLCASSSRTGGSGSPLHFGNGTRLTVT.

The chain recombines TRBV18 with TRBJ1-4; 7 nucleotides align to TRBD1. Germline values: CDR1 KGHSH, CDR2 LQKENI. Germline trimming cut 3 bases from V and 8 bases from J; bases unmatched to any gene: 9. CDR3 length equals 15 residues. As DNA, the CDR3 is TGTGCCAGCTCACCCCCGACAGGGACTCAGGAAAAACTGTTTTTT. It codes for CASSPPTGTQEKLFF.

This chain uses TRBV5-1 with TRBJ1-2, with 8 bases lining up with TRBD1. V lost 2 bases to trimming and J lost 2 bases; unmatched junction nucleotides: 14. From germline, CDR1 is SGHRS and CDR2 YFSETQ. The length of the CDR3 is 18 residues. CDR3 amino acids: CASSFQGATGAVNYGYTF. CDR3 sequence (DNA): TGCGCCAGCAGCTTCCAGGGGGCCACCGGGGCTGTGAACTATGGCTACACCTTC.

The CDR3 DNA sequence: TGTGCCAGCAGCCTCAACCCGAGCAGGGCAAATTCACCCCTCCACTTT. Translated: CASSLNPSRANSPLHF. The chain has TRBV5-4 and TRBJ1-6; a weak D match, TRBD1 (5 bases). The CDR3 loop spans 16 amino acids. V lost 4 bases to trimming and J lost 7 bases, with 18 bases between them. The germline gives CDR1 SGHNT, CDR2 YYREEE (reference sequence).

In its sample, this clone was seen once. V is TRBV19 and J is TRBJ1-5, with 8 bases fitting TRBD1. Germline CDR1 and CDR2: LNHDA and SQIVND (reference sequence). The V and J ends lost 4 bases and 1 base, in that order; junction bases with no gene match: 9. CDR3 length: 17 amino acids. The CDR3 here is CASSTQTGEGSNQPQHF. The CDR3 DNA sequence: TGTGCCAGTAGTACCCAGACAGGGGAAGGGAGCAATCAGCCCCAGCATTTT.

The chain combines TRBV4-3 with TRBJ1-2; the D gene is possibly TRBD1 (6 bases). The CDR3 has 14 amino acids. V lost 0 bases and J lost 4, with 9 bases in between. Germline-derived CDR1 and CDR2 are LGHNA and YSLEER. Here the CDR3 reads CASSQDRGIYGYTF. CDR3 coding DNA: TGCGCCAGCAGCCAAGACAGGGGAATCTATGGCTACACCTTC.

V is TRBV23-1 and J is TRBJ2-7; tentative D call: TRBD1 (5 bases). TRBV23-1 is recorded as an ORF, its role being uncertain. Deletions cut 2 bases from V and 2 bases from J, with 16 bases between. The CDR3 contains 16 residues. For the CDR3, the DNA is TGCGCCAGCAGTCAACCTACCCCAACAGGTACCTACGAGCAGTACTTC. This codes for CASSQPTPTGTYEQYF.

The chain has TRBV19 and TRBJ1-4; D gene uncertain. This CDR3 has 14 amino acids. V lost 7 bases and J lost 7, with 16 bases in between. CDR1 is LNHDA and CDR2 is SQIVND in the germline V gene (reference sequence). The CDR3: CASTQRGWGEKLFF. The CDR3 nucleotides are TGTGCCAGTACCCAACGGGGATGGGGTGAAAAACTGTTTTTT.

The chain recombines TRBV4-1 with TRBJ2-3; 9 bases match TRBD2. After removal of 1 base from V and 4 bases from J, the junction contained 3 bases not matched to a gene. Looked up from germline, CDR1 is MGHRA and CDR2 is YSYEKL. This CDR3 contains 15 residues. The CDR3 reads CASSQALAGPDTQYF. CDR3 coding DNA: TGCGCCAGCAGCCAAGCCCTAGCGGGACCAGATACGCAGTATTTT.